This T cell receptor (beta chain) was recorded in a study of shared clonotypes between healthy human individuals. Germline loops: CDR1 SEHNR, CDR2 FQNEAQ (reference sequence). The ends were cut back, 4 bases at V and 5 bases at J, with 15 bases in the middle. This CDR3 contains 15 residues. Here immunoSEQ multiplex PCR was the method, and the copy in TCRdb shows in-frame clones only, minus some. The sample carries millions of clones, roughly 95% recorded once. The clonotype was recovered from a man aged 18 to 29 in good health. V gene TRBV7-9 combines with J gene TRBJ2-1; a weak D match, TRBD1 (5 bases). The sample taken for sequencing was naive CD4+ T cells sorted from blood. Documented subset: CD45RA+ positively selected. The CDR3 loop is CASSSRQTLNNEQFF. CDR3 bases: TGTGCCAGCAGCTCCCGACAGACCTTAAACAATGAGCAGTTCTTC. The variable domain in full, completed from reference TRBV7-9 and TRBJ2-1, reads DTGVSQNPRHKITKRGQNVTFRCDPISEHNRLYWYRQTLGQGPEFLTYFQNEAQLEKSRLLSDRFSAERPKGSFSTLEIQRTEQGDSAMYLCASSSRQTLNNEQFFGPGTRLTVL.